This T cell receptor (beta chain) comes out of a study of blood T cell repertoires in COVID-19. V dropped 6 bases and J dropped 6 bases, with 15 bases sitting between them. The CDR3 length is 15 residues. Looked up from germline, CDR1 is SNHLY and CDR2 is FYNNEI. Each exposed participant met a COVID-19 case in the 2 weeks preceding study entry. This clone was observed once. Original processing notes: Amplification from reference gene primers served as the basis for estimated nucleated cell counts. Profiling relied on immunoSEQ multiplex PCR, and the TCRdb table lists in-frame clones only, not all of them. The DNA gave D and trimming, while V, J and clone size come from that table. The data show more than 250,000 clones, roughly 80% seen once.

This clonotype was sampled from a man aged 35-49 years who had been exposed to COVID-19. V is TRBV2 and J is TRBJ1-6; D is possibly TRBD1 (6 bases). Sequences were obtained from PBMCs or T cells enriched from blood (not recorded which). The CDR3 DNA reads as TGTGCCAGCAGATGGACAGCGACGCCTAATTCACCCCTCCACTTT. This gives the protein CASRWTATPNSPLHF. The variable domain in full, completed from reference TRBV2 and TRBJ1-6, reads EPEVTQTPSHQVTQMGQEVILRCVPISNHLYFYWYRQILGQKVEFLVSFYNNEISEKSEIFDDQFSVERPDGSNFTLKIRSTKLEDSAMYFCASRWTATPNSPLHFGNGTRLTVT.